The 27 T cell receptor beta chains below all came from one sample that was sequenced in a study of shared clonotypes between healthy human individuals. Repertoires were generated with immunoSEQ multiplex PCR, while TCRdb's copy carries only in-frame clones and drops some. The sample lists approximately 710,000 clones, about 90% occurring once. The material sequenced was memory CD8+ T cells from PBMCs. Stated subset: CD45RO+ cells pooled with CCR7-negative TemRA cells. The receptors were gathered from a man in his late teens or twenties in good health. Some clones in this sample may be carry-over from other donors' samples.

In its sample, this clone was seen many times. The chain employs TRBV28 and TRBJ1-1; maybe TRBD1 (5 bases). V was trimmed by 7 bases and J by 3 bases, leaving 15 bases between them. This CDR3 spans 14 amino acids. CDR1 and CDR2 (germline): MDHEN, SYDVKM. CDR3 sequence reads: CASNWGRADTEAFF. The CDR3 DNA reads as TGTGCCAGCAATTGGGGCCGGGCGGACACTGAAGCTTTCTTT. The full variable domain, completed using reference TRBV28 and TRBJ1-1, is DVKVTQSSRYLVKRTGEKVFLECVQDMDHENMFWYRQDPGLGLRLIYFSYDVKMKEKGDIPEGYSVSREKKERFSLILESASTNQTSMYLCASNWGRADTEAFFGQGTRLTVV.

V and J are TRBV11-2 and TRBJ2-7; D unresolved. The CDR3 has 12 amino acids. Germline V gene lookup returns CDR1 SGHAT and CDR2 FQNNGV. V lost 3 bases and J 3 bases, leaving 6 bases between the germline ends. Written as DNA, the CDR3 is TGTGCCAGCAGCTTCGGGTTCTACGAGCAGTACTTC. This codes for CASSFGFYEQYF.

This chain links TRBV10-3 with TRBJ1-3; no reliable D call. The CDR3 consists of 18 residues. The germline V gene has CDR1 ENHRY and CDR2 SYGVKD. V was clipped by 0 bases and J by 0 bases, with 15 bases between them. This CDR3 reads CAISESTDPGNSGNTIYF. CDR3 DNA: TGTGCCATCAGTGAGTCTACGGACCCGGGGAACTCTGGAAACACCATATATTTT.

The CDR3 coding sequence is TGCGCCAGCAGCCCAGGGCCCAGCCGGGGTCCCTACAATGAGCAGTTCTTC. Protein sequence: CASSPGPSRGPYNEQFF. The chain links TRBV4-1 to TRBJ2-1, with D perhaps being TRBD1 or TRBD2 (5 bases each). This CDR3 contains 17 residues. V was shortened by 4 bases and J by 2 bases, with 18 bases between the two germline ends. CDR1 and CDR2 from the germline V gene are MGHRA and YSYEKL.

V and J are TRBV29-1 and TRBJ2-7, with D possibly called TRBD1 or TRBD2 (5 bases each). Germline V gene sequence: CDR1 SQVTM, CDR2 ANQGSEA. V shed 1 base and J shed 6 bases, with 13 bases lying between them. The length of the CDR3 is 13 residues. The CDR3, as DNA: TGCAGCGTTGAAGGAGGGGACGCGGCCGAGCAGTACTTC. This codes for CSVEGGDAAEQYF.

This chain connects TRBV4-1 to TRBJ1-3, with D uncertain. Germline CDR1 is MGHRA and CDR2 is YSYEKL. The CDR3 consists of 17 residues. V was shortened by 0 bases and J by 0 bases, with 12 bases between the two germline ends. CDR3 sequence reads: CASSQERLWGSGNTIYF. In DNA form, the CDR3 reads TGCGCCAGCAGCCAAGAAAGGTTGTGGGGCTCTGGAAACACCATATATTTT.

Regarding this clone: Different DNA sequences within this sample yield the same CDR3. V and J are TRBV9 and TRBJ2-1; 9 bases map to TRBD2. The germline CDR1 and CDR2 sequences are SGDLS and YYNGEE. The CDR3 contains 15 residues. V shed 0 bases and J 7 bases; nucleotides not matched to a gene: 5. In DNA form, the CDR3 reads TGTGCCAGCAGCGTAGTCTTAGCGGGAGTAAATGAGCAGTTCTTC. Protein product: CASSVVLAGVNEQFF. The full variable domain, completed using reference TRBV9 and TRBJ2-1, is DSGVTQTPKHLITATGQRVTLRCSPRSGDLSVYWYQQSLDQGLQFLIQYYNGEERAKGNILERFSAQQFPDLHSELNLSSLELGDSALYFCASSVVLAGVNEQFFGPGTRLTVL.

The chain employs TRBV11-2 and TRBJ2-2, with 12 bases that match TRBD2. V dropped 5 bases and J dropped 9; count of bases not matched to a gene: 10. The germline V gene encodes CDR1 SGHAT and CDR2 FQNNGV. The CDR3 totals 16 residues. The CDR3 loop is CASSPTGLAGGRELFF. The DNA for the CDR3 is TGTGCCAGCAGCCCCACCGGCCTAGCGGGAGGGCGGGAGCTGTTTTTT.

Worth noting for this clone: In the same sample, other DNA sequences code for this CDR3. The chain links TRBV11-2 to TRBJ2-7; no definite D call. This CDR3 spans 13 amino acids. V lost 0 bases and J 3 bases, leaving 6 bases between the germline ends. Germline CDR1 reads SGHAT; CDR2 reads FQNNGV. The CDR3: CASSLDPGYEQYF. Here the CDR3 DNA reads TGTGCCAGCAGCTTAGACCCGGGCTACGAGCAGTACTTC.

This clone came up once. Compared with germline, one end of the junction differs, possibly owing to a read error. This specimen includes other DNA sequences encoding the same CDR3. The chain links TRBV28 to TRBJ1-2; 7 nucleotides align to TRBD1. The V gene's germline CDR1 is MDHEN and CDR2 SYDVKM. There are 16 residues in the CDR3. The CDR3 spells CASSRPGQATNYGYTF. In nucleotides, the CDR3 is TGTGCCAGCAGTCGCCCCGGACAGGCGACGAACTATGGCTACACTTTC.

The chain carries TRBV9 and TRBJ1-5, with D possibly being TRBD1 (5 bases). The germline gives CDR1 SGDLS, CDR2 YYNGEE. Trimming removed 4 bases at V and 1 base at J, with 12 bases between. The CDR3 has 15 residues. In DNA, the CDR3 is TGTGCCAGCAGCCCCCCAGGGTCAAGCAATCAGCCCCAGCATTTT. It is translated as CASSPPGSSNQPQHF. The entire variable domain, with the rest obtained from reference TRBV9 and TRBJ1-5, is as follows: DSGVTQTPKHLITATGQRVTLRCSPRSGDLSVYWYQQSLDQGLQFLIQYYNGEERAKGNILERFSAQQFPDLHSELNLSSLELGDSALYFCASSPPGSSNQPQHFGDGTRLSIL.

The J gene is TRBJ2-5, the V gene TRBV9; the D is unclear. The CDR3 sequence is 13 residues long. V was pared by 2 bases and J by 2 bases, with 7 bases between. CDR1 and CDR2 from the germline V gene are SGDLS and YYNGEE. CDR3 DNA sequence: TGTGCCAGCAGCGTCTGGGGACAAGAGACCCAGTACTTC. Residues: CASSVWGQETQYF.

A single count supports this clone. V gene TRBV10-1 combines with J gene TRBJ2-1, with D possibly matching TRBD1 (5 bases). V was trimmed by 0 bases and J by 0 bases, leaving 12 bases between them. The CDR3 totals 17 residues. Looked up from germline, CDR1 is WNHNN and CDR2 is SYGVQD (reference sequence). The CDR3 bases are TGCGCCAGCAGTGAGTCTCCCTGGGGCGTCTCCTACAATGAGCAGTTCTTC. Its protein is CASSESPWGVSYNEQFF.

V and J are TRBV14 and TRBJ1-6, with D possibly TRBD1 on 6 matching bases. This CDR3 has 14 residues. Germline V gene lookup returns CDR1 SGHDN and CDR2 FVKESK. Trimming shortened V by 2 bases and J by 10 bases, and 12 bases separated the two germline ends. The CDR3 loop reads CASSQTTGYSPLHF. The CDR3 region has the DNA TGTGCCAGCAGCCAAACTACAGGGTACTCACCCCTCCACTTT.

The chain recombines TRBV27 with TRBJ2-7; D unresolved. Trimming took 5 bases from V and 2 from J, leaving 10 bases between them. The CDR3 consists of 13 residues. CDR1 and CDR2 from the germline V gene are MNHEY and SMNVEV (reference sequence). In nucleotides, the CDR3 is TGTGCCAGCAGTATCCGACGGACCTACGAGCAGTACTTC. Protein product: CASSIRRTYEQYF.

The gene calls are TRBV7-6 and TRBJ2-1, with D tentatively TRBD2 (5 bases). Trimming removed 0 bases from V and 3 bases from J, with 9 bases in between. The CDR3 loop spans 15 amino acids. Per germline, CDR1 SGHVS and CDR2 FNYEAQ. The CDR3 reads CASSLATGSYNEQFF. DNA of the CDR3: TGTGCCAGCAGCTTAGCAACGGGGAGCTACAATGAGCAGTTCTTC.

CDR3 DNA: TGTGCCAGCAGGCACGGGGGCCGCTATAGCAATCAGCCCCAGCATTTT. This encodes CASRHGGRYSNQPQHF. The rearrangement links TRBV28 to TRBJ1-5, with D perhaps matching TRBD1 (6 bases). V was pared by 6 bases and J by 0 bases, with 15 bases between. The V gene's germline CDR1 is MDHEN and CDR2 SYDVKM. The CDR3 length is 16 residues.

J is TRBJ2-1 and V is TRBV14; TRBD1 agrees at 9 bases. The V and J ends lost 5 bases and 3 bases, in that order; junction bases with no gene match: 5. The CDR3 has 15 amino acids. Looked up from germline, CDR1 is SGHDN and CDR2 is FVKESK. The CDR3 is CASSWGQGLYNEQFF. CDR3 nucleotide sequence: TGTGCCAGCAGCTGGGGACAGGGCCTCTACAATGAGCAGTTCTTC.

CDR3 DNA: TGTGCCATCAGTGTAAATAGCGGGAACTTCGACGAGCAGTACTTC. It yields the protein CAISVNSGNFDEQYF. The rearrangement uses TRBV10-3 and TRBJ2-7, with 8 bases that match TRBD2. V lost 4 bases and J lost 5; bases outside the gene matches: 10. Germline V gene sequence: CDR1 ENHRY, CDR2 SYGVKD. There are 15 residues in the CDR3.

This clone was seen only once. The chain couples TRBV9 to TRBJ2-2, with D tentatively TRBD1 (6 bases). Germline CDR1 and CDR2: SGDLS and YYNGEE. CDR3 size: 13 residues. Trimming cost V 4 bases and J 7 bases, with 11 bases left between them. The CDR3 sequence is CASSPAQGGELFF. The CDR3 DNA sequence: TGTGCCAGCAGCCCCGCACAGGGCGGGGAGCTGTTTTTT.

The chain couples TRBV6-4 to TRBJ2-1; D is unresolved. This CDR3 is built from 14 residues. Germline CDR1 reads MRHNA; CDR2 reads SNTAGT. Trimming took 0 bases from V and 4 from J, leaving 7 bases between them. The CDR3 protein is CASSDSGAYNEQFF. CDR3 DNA: TGTGCCAGCAGTGACTCGGGCGCTTACAATGAGCAGTTCTTC.

This clone was seen just once. Here the CDR3 DNA reads TGCGCCAGCAGCTTGGGGAGCGAAGGGTTGGAGACAGATACGCAGTATTTT. Translated, it gives CASSLGSEGLETDTQYF. The V call is TRBV5-1, the J call TRBJ2-3; unclear D gene. Germline CDR1 and CDR2: SGHRS and YFSETQ. The length of the CDR3 is 17 residues. The V gene lost 0 bases and the J gene lost 3 bases, with 17 bases spanning the gap.

This clone was observed once. The chain recombines TRBV29-1 with TRBJ2-5; TRBD1 matches 8 bases. The J call is in doubt because the DNA end fits TRBJ2-7 better. The CDR3 is 13 residues long. Germline-derived CDR1 and CDR2 are SQVTM and ANQGSEA. The CDR3 nucleotides read TGCAGCGTTGAACGAGGACAGGGAGGCGAGCAGTACTTC. Translating gives CSVERGQGGEQYF.

This rearrangement joins TRBV4-3 to TRBJ1-2; D not certain. With 1 base removed from V and 6 bases from J, the gap between germline ends came to 6 bases. The CDR3 loop spans 12 amino acids. Per the germline V gene, CDR1 is LGHNA and CDR2 is YSLEER. The CDR3 protein is CASSQGLHGYTF. The CDR3 nucleotides are TGCGCCAGCAGCCAAGGCCTCCATGGCTACACCTTC.

The V gene is TRBV2, the J gene TRBJ1-4, with unresolved D. CDR3 size: 14 residues. V lost 3 bases, J lost 7 bases, and 12 bases lay in between. Germline V gene data show CDR1 as SNHLY and CDR2 as FYNNEI. CDR3 sequence (DNA): TGTGCCAGCAGTGAGGGAGGGAGCGGTGAAAAACTGTTTTTT. It yields the protein CASSEGGSGEKLFF.

This clone was recorded a few times. This chain joins TRBV4-1 and TRBJ2-7, with a possible D match to TRBD2 (5 bases). V shed 0 bases and J shed 1 base, with 13 bases lying between them. This CDR3 has 16 amino acids. The germline CDR1 and CDR2 sequences are MGHRA and YSYEKL. The CDR3 DNA is TGCGCCAGCAGCCAAGATGCCGGACTCTGGTCCTACGAGCAGTACTTC. Amino acids: CASSQDAGLWSYEQYF.

The chain has TRBV6-1 and TRBJ1-1, with 7 bases identical to TRBD1. The V gene end was trimmed by 9 bases and the J gene end by 1 base; junction bases not matched to a gene: 8. CDR3 length equals 14 residues. Germline loops: CDR1 MNHNS, CDR2 SASEGT. The CDR3 sequence: CASRQGWRNTEAFF. The CDR3 region has the DNA TGTGCCAGTAGACAGGGTTGGAGGAACACTGAAGCTTTCTTT.